The sequence of this T cell receptor beta chain was determined in a study of blood T cell repertoires in COVID-19. This clone was observed once. The V and J ends lost 3 bases and 6 bases, in that order; junction bases with no gene match: 7. This CDR3 comprises 16 residues. Germline CDR1 is KGHSH and CDR2 is LQKENI. Sequenced by immunoSEQ multiplex PCR; TCRdb stores in-frame clones only, minus some. The profile covers about 210,000 clones, with approximately 90% appearing a single time and 0.72% taken by the ten largest. Material: peripheral blood. This TCR came from a man aged 35 to 55 with acute or convalescent COVID-19. The V gene is TRBV18, the J gene TRBJ2-7; 14 positions match TRBD2. CDR3 sequence: CASSPDLGLAGGEQYF. Written as DNA, the CDR3 is TGTGCCAGCTCACCCGACCTCGGACTAGCGGGGGGCGAGCAGTACTTC. Complete variable domain (other parts from reference TRBV18 and TRBJ2-7): NAGVMQNPRHLVRRRGQEARLRCSPMKGHSHVYWYRQLPEEGLKFMVYLQKENIIDESGMPKERFSAEFPKEGPSILRIQQVVRGDSAAYFCASSPDLGLAGGEQYFGPGTRLTVT.